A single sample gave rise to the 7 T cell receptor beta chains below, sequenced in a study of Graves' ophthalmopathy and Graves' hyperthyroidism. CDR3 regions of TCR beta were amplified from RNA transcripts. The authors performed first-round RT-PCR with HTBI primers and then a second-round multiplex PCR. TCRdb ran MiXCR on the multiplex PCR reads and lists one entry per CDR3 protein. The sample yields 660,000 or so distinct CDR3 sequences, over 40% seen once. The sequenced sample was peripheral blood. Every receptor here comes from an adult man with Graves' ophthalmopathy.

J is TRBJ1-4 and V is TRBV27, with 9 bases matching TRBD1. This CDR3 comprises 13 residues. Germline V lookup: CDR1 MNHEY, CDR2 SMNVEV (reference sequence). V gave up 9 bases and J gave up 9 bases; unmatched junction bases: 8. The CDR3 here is CASLTGGVQKLFF. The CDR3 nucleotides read TGTGCCAGTTTGACAGGGGGTGTTCAAAAACTGTTTTTT.

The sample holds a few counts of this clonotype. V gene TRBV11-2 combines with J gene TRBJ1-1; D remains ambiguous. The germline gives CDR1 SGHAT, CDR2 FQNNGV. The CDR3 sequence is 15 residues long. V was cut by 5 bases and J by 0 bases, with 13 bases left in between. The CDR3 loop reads CASSPHPEMNTEAFF. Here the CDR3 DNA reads TGTGCCAGCAGCCCCCACCCCGAGATGAACACTGAAGCTTTCTTT.

The CDR3 reads CAISESTGLEQYF. For the CDR3, the DNA is TGTGCCATCAGTGAGTCGACAGGGCTCGAGCAGTACTTC. This rearrangement joins TRBV10-3 to TRBJ2-7, with 7 positions matching TRBD1. The CDR3 is 13 amino acids. CDR1 and CDR2 from the germline V gene are ENHRY and SYGVKD. The trim removed 0 bases at V and 6 bases at J, leaving 2 bases unmatched.

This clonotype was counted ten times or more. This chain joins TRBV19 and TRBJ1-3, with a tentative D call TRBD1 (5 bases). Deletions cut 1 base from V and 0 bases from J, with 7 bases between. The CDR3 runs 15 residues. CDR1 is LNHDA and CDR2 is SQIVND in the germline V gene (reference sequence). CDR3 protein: CASSIGQTSGNTIYF. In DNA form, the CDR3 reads TGTGCCAGTAGTATAGGACAGACCTCTGGAAACACCATATATTTT.

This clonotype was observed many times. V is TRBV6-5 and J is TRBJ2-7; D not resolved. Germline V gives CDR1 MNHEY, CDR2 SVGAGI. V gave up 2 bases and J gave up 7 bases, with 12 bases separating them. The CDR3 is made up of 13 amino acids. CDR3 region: CASSYRVAWEQYF. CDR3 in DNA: TGTGCCAGCAGTTACAGGGTAGCTTGGGAGCAGTACTTC.

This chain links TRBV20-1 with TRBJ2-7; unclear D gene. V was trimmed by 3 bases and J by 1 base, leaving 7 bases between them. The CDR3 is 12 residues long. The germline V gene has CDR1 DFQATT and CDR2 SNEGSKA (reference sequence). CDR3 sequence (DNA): TGCAGTGCTAGCTACGGATCCTACGAGCAGTACGTC. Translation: CSASYGSYEQYV.

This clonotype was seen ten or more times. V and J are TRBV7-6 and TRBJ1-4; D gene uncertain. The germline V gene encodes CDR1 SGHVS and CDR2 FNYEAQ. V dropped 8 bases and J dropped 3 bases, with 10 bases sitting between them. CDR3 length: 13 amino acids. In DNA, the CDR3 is TGTGCCAGCTGCGCGAATCCTAATGAAAAACTGTTTTTT. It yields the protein CASCANPNEKLFF.